This note documents a single TCR beta chain sequence. Germline V lookup: CDR1 SGHDT, CDR2 YYEEEE. There are 15 residues in the CDR3. After removal of 2 bases from V and 4 bases from J, the junction contained 6 bases not matched to a gene. The sample comes from a study of cytomegalovirus exposure and HLA in healthy donors. Method: immunoSEQ multiplex PCR; TCRdb's copy keeps in-frame clones and lacks some. This table holds some 170,000 clones, roughly 86% found once. The receptor was derived from a man aged 18 to 30 in good health and CMV-seropositive. The genes are TRBV5-6 and TRBJ2-1, with 7 bases fitting TRBD2. Sequenced sample: PBMCs. The CDR3 coding sequence is TGTGCCAGCAGCTTACTTACTAGCGAGTACAATGAGCAGTTCTTC. It is translated as CASSLLTSEYNEQFF.